A single sample is the source of the 25 T cell receptor beta chains below, sequenced in a study of blood T cell repertoires in COVID-19. The method was immunoSEQ multiplex PCR; TCRdb's version includes in-frame clones alone and lacks a portion of them. The table shows some 460,000 clones, with around 88% occurring only once. Sequencing was performed on peripheral blood. All receptors come from a woman aged 25-40 years with acute or convalescent COVID-19.

J is TRBJ2-5 and V is TRBV24-1; 8 nucleotides agree with TRBD2. Per germline, CDR1 KGHDR and CDR2 SFDVKD. V lost 0 bases to trimming and J lost 4 bases; unmatched junction nucleotides: 6. This CDR3 is built from 16 residues. The CDR3 nucleotides are TGTGCCACCAGTGATTTGAGAGCGGGGGTGTCAGAGACCCAGTACTTC. Protein product: CATSDLRAGVSETQYF.

The chain uses TRBV20-1 and TRBJ2-1, with 10 bases lining up with TRBD2. This CDR3 has 11 residues. Trimming cost V 2 bases and J 15 bases; bases outside gene matches: 4. Germline V gene sequence: CDR1 DFQATT, CDR2 SNEGSKA (reference sequence). CDR3 sequence reads: CSARTGLASFF. In DNA, the CDR3 is TGCAGTGCTAGAACGGGACTAGCGTCGTTCTTC.

The rearrangement joins TRBV12-3 or TRBV12-4 to TRBJ2-7; tentatively, D is TRBD1 (6 bases). CDR3 length equals 12 residues. V lost 6 bases and J 6 bases, leaving 12 bases between the germline ends. CDR3: CASSSTGFEQYF. DNA for the CDR3: TGTGCCAGCAGCAGCACAGGGTTCGAGCAGTACTTC.

This sequence joins TRBV21-1 and TRBJ2-1; the listed D gene, TRBD2, was not tested against the DNA. TRBV21-1 is a pseudogene locus. This CDR3 is built from 14 residues. CDR3 bases: TGTGCCAGCAGCAAATCTCTCCGCGGTAGAGGGCAGTTCTTC. Its translation: CASSKSLRGRGQFF.

V gene TRBV6-4 combines with J gene TRBJ1-1, with TRBD1 matching 10 bases. The V and J ends lost 3 bases and 4 bases, in that order; junction bases with no gene match: 2. The CDR3 extends over 14 amino acids. In germline, CDR1 is MRHNA, CDR2 SNTAGT. This CDR3 reads CASSETGGSTEAFF. The CDR3 DNA sequence: TGTGCCAGCAGTGAGACAGGGGGCTCCACTGAAGCTTTCTTT.

The rearrangement links TRBV19 to TRBJ2-1, with TRBD2 matching over 8 bases. The trim removed 3 bases at V and 4 bases at J, leaving 2 bases unmatched. The CDR3 length is 14 residues. The germline CDR1 and CDR2 sequences are LNHDA and SQIVND (reference sequence). CDR3: CASSMRGVYNEQFF. For the CDR3, the DNA is TGTGCCAGTAGTATGCGGGGGGTGTACAATGAGCAGTTCTTC.

CDR3 in DNA: TGTGCCAGCAGTTTAGGTGGGGCTAACGAGCAGTACTTC. Protein sequence: CASSLGGANEQYF. This chain connects TRBV28 to TRBJ2-7; a weak D match, TRBD1 (5 bases). V was shortened by 2 bases and J by 5 bases, with 10 bases between the two germline ends. The CDR3 loop spans 13 amino acids. Per the germline V gene, CDR1 is MDHEN and CDR2 is SYDVKM.

The chain has TRBV6-4 and TRBJ1-2; D uncertain. CDR3 length equals 11 residues. Trimming stripped 4 bases from V and 4 bases from J, with 4 bases between. Germline CDR1 MRHNA, CDR2 SNTAGT. The CDR3 region is CASSAGYGYTF. CDR3 sequence (DNA): TGTGCCAGCAGTGCGGGCTATGGCTACACCTTC.

The chain employs TRBV3-1 (or the pseudogene TRBV3-2) and TRBJ1-1; D gene uncertain. Trimming stripped 4 bases from V and 1 base from J, with 10 bases between. Germline V CDR1 and CDR2: LGHDT, YNNKEL (reference sequence). The CDR3 covers 14 residues. The CDR3 protein is CASSPERGNTEAFF. The CDR3 DNA sequence: TGTGCCAGCAGCCCCGAGCGAGGGAACACTGAAGCTTTCTTT.

J is TRBJ2-7 and V is TRBV27; 7 positions match TRBD1. CDR1 is MNHEY and CDR2 is SMNVEV in the germline V gene (reference sequence). V shed 4 bases, J shed 0 bases, and the junction held 12 bases outside the gene matches. This CDR3 is 17 amino acids long. CDR3 nucleotides: TGTGCCAGCAGTTCCAAAGGCGACAGGGACAACTCCTACGAGCAGTACTTC. Translated: CASSSKGDRDNSYEQYF.

The rearrangement links TRBV3-1 (or the pseudogene TRBV3-2) to TRBJ2-7, with a weak D call TRBD2 (6 bases). V lost 1 base and J 3 bases, leaving 16 bases between the germline ends. Per the germline V gene, CDR1 is LGHDT and CDR2 is YNNKEL (reference sequence). This CDR3 is 16 amino acids long. The CDR3 coding sequence is TGTGCCAGCAGCCAAGCAAGCGGACTAACTGACTACGAGCAGTACTTC. Translated: CASSQASGLTDYEQYF.

This chain uses TRBV10-3 with TRBJ1-2, with 9 nucleotides matching TRBD1. This CDR3 comprises 14 residues. Germline V gene data show CDR1 as ENHRY and CDR2 as SYGVKD. V lost 6 bases, J lost 6 bases, and 8 bases stayed unmatched. CDR3 coding DNA: TGTGCCATCAGAAGGACAGGGGATTCGAATGGCTACACCTTC. It specifies CAIRRTGDSNGYTF.

The J gene is TRBJ1-6, the V gene TRBV5-4, with a possible D match to TRBD1 (5 bases). Trimming stripped 0 bases from V and 7 bases from J, with 14 bases between. There are 16 residues in the CDR3. From germline, CDR1 is SGHNT and CDR2 YYREEE (reference sequence). The CDR3 DNA reads TGTGCCAGCAGCTTGGAATCGGGCAGGGCGAATTCACCCCTCCACTTT. This translates into CASSLESGRANSPLHF. Combining the CDR3 with reference TRBV5-4 and TRBJ1-6 gives the whole variable domain ETGVTQSPTHLIKTRGQQVTLRCSSQSGHNTVSWYQQALGQGPQFIFQYYREEENGRGNFPPRFSGLQFPNYSSELNVNALELDDSALYLCASSLESGRANSPLHFGNGTRLTVT.

The genes are TRBV2 and TRBJ2-1; TRBD2 matches at 9 bases. The CDR3 sequence is 21 residues long. J gave up 0 bases and V 1 base, and 16 bases lay outside the gene matches. The germline gives CDR1 SNHLY, CDR2 FYNNEI. The CDR3 protein is CASSEGDSTAGGRSSYNEQFF. The CDR3 DNA reads TGTGCCAGCAGTGAAGGGGACTCTACAGCGGGGGGAAGGAGCTCCTACAATGAGCAGTTCTTC.

The rearrangement uses TRBV27 and TRBJ1-2; TRBD1 agrees at 7 bases. In germline, CDR1 is MNHEY, CDR2 SMNVEV (reference sequence). The V and J ends lost 6 bases and 2 bases, in that order; junction bases with no gene match: 3. This CDR3 has 13 residues. The CDR3 region has the DNA TGTGCCAGCAGGAACAGGGGAAACTATGGCTACACCTTC. Protein: CASRNRGNYGYTF.

The V and J genes are TRBV27 and TRBJ2-1; D is uncertain. Germline CDR1 and CDR2: MNHEY and SMNVEV (reference sequence). Trimming pared 10 bases from V and 11 bases from J, leaving 9 bases between. The CDR3 contains 9 residues. The CDR3 DNA sequence: TGTGCCATTCCGAGAAAGCAGTTCTTC. It specifies CAIPRKQFF.

Written as DNA, the CDR3 is TGCGCCAGCAGCCTTGACAGGGGGCGGGGGTTTTCACCCCTCCACTTT. It specifies CASSLDRGRGFSPLHF. The rearrangement links TRBV5-1 to TRBJ1-6; 10 bases are shared with TRBD1. Germline CDR1 and CDR2: SGHRS and YFSETQ. V gave up 4 bases and J gave up 9 bases; unmatched junction bases: 10. This CDR3 is built from 16 residues.

The chain recombines TRBV6-5 with TRBJ1-5; no clear D. Germline-derived CDR1 and CDR2 are MNHEY and SVGAGI. V lost 4 bases and J 3 bases, leaving 7 bases between the germline ends. This CDR3 has 13 amino acids. The CDR3 nucleotides read TGTGCCAGCAGTTTAAATTACAATCAGCCCCAGCATTTT. This gives the protein CASSLNYNQPQHF.

The chain employs TRBV30 and TRBJ1-1; D unresolved. V was trimmed by 2 bases and J by 6 bases, leaving 13 bases between them. CDR1 GTSNPN and CDR2 SVGIG come from the germline V gene (reference sequence). The CDR3 loop spans 13 amino acids. The DNA for the CDR3 is TGTGCCTGGAGTTTCGAGGGCGGGGCTGAAGCTTTCTTT. Its protein is CAWSFEGGAEAFF.

This clone was seen only a few times. The J gene is TRBJ1-6, the V gene TRBV4-2; D gene uncertain. This CDR3 spans 13 amino acids. Trimming shortened V by 1 base and J by 8 bases, and 6 bases separated the two germline ends. The germline CDR1 and CDR2 sequences are LGHNA and YNFKEQ. In DNA form, the CDR3 reads TGTGCCAGCAGCCAAGCCCTCTATTCACCCCTCCACTTT. Amino acid sequence: CASSQALYSPLHF.

The V and J genes are TRBV19 and TRBJ1-3; tentatively, D is TRBD1 (5 bases). Germline assignment: CDR1 LNHDA and CDR2 SQIVND (reference sequence). Trimming removed 3 bases from V and 3 bases from J, with 6 bases in between. This CDR3 comprises 13 residues. The CDR3 coding sequence is TGTGCCAGTAGTATCGACAGTGGAAACACCATATATTTT. It translates to CASSIDSGNTIYF. The whole variable domain, filled in from reference TRBV19 and TRBJ1-3, reads DGGITQSPKYLFRKEGQNVTLSCEQNLNHDAMYWYRQDPGQGLRLIYYSQIVNDFQKGDIAEGYSVSREKKESFPLTVTSAQKNPTAFYLCASSIDSGNTIYFGEGSWLTVV.

The V call is TRBV5-6, the J call TRBJ1-2, with 12 bases matching TRBD1. The CDR3 sequence is 14 residues long. The germline V gene encodes CDR1 SGHDT and CDR2 YYEEEE. Trimming removed 4 bases from V and 6 bases from J; junction bases left unmatched: 4. The DNA of the CDR3 is TGTGCCAGCAGCAATCGGGACAGGGGGCATGGCTACACCTTC. Translated, it gives CASSNRDRGHGYTF.

This sequence joins TRBV2 and TRBJ1-2, with D unresolved. This CDR3 has 13 amino acids. V was shortened by 3 bases and J by 4 bases, with 9 bases between the two germline ends. CDR1 is SNHLY and CDR2 is FYNNEI in the germline V gene. The CDR3 DNA is TGTGCCAGCAGTGAGTCGCAGGTCTATGGCTACACCTTC. Residues: CASSESQVYGYTF. Using reference TRBV2 and TRBJ1-2 for the parts outside the CDR3, the full variable domain is EPEVTQTPSHQVTQMGQEVILRCVPISNHLYFYWYRQILGQKVEFLVSFYNNEISEKSEIFDDQFSVERPDGSNFTLKIRSTKLEDSAMYFCASSESQVYGYTFGSGTRLTVV.

The V call is TRBV6-5, the J call TRBJ1-4; D perhaps matches TRBD1 (5 bases). Germline loops: CDR1 MNHEY, CDR2 SVGAGI. The germline V and J ends were trimmed by 0 bases and 8 bases, with 13 bases remaining between them. The CDR3 extends over 15 amino acids. The CDR3 protein is CASSYSPGGGEKLFF. The CDR3, as DNA: TGTGCCAGCAGTTACTCGCCGGGGGGGGGAGAAAAACTGTTTTTT.

The V call is TRBV6-4, the J call TRBJ2-3; TRBD2 agrees at 12 bases. The CDR3 runs 18 residues. J gave up 6 bases and V 4 bases, and 14 bases lay outside the gene matches. CDR1 and CDR2 from the germline V gene are MRHNA and SNTAGT. The CDR3 region has the DNA TGTGCCAGCAGTGTATCGTCTAGCGGGGGGGCCGATCAGGATACGCAGTATTTT. Amino acids: CASSVSSSGGADQDTQYF.